Below, 29 T cell receptor beta chains from the same sample are listed, as sequenced in a study of blood T cell repertoires in COVID-19. Data came from immunoSEQ multiplex PCR; TCRdb stores just in-frame clones and leaves some out. The sample lists around 59,000 clones, almost 80% occurring once. Sequenced: peripheral blood. The origin of the receptors is a man of 80 years or more with acute or convalescent COVID-19.

V and J are TRBV16 and TRBJ1-2, with 7 bases that match TRBD1. The CDR3 contains 14 residues. After removal of 5 bases from V and 8 bases from J, the junction contained 11 bases not matched to a gene. CDR1 and CDR2 (germline): KGHSY, FQNENV. The CDR3 sequence: CASSDQIRGNGYTF. In nucleotides, the CDR3 is TGTGCCAGCAGCGACCAGATCAGGGGGAACGGCTACACCTTC.

The rearrangement uses TRBV5-4 and TRBJ1-6; the D is unclear. V was cut by 4 bases and J by 2 bases, with 10 bases left in between. This CDR3 has 15 residues. CDR1 and CDR2 (germline): SGHNT, YYREEE (reference sequence). Here the CDR3 DNA reads TGTGCCAGCAGCCTCGGGAGCCCCTATAATTCACCCCTCCACTTT. Translated, it gives CASSLGSPYNSPLHF.

This clone appeared once. The J gene is TRBJ1-2, the V gene TRBV27; 9 bases are shared with TRBD1. Losses at the gene ends were 5 bases for V and 0 bases for J; bases not matched to a gene: 13. The CDR3 consists of 18 residues. CDR1 MNHEY and CDR2 SMNVEV come from the germline V gene (reference sequence). CDR3 in DNA: TGTGCCAGCAGTCCCCGCCCGGGGACAGGGACCTCTAACTATGGCTACACCTTC. Protein product: CASSPRPGTGTSNYGYTF.

This clone was seen once. The J gene is TRBJ2-7, the V gene TRBV6-1; 8 bases match TRBD2. Per the germline V gene, CDR1 is MNHNS and CDR2 is SASEGT. This CDR3 has 16 residues. V was clipped by 3 bases and J by 2 bases; unmatched bases: 9. The CDR3 region has the DNA TGTGCCAGCAGTGAGAGTTTTCCGGGAGGGACCTACGAGCAGTACTTC. Translated, it gives CASSESFPGGTYEQYF.

The chain carries TRBV7-7 and TRBJ2-2; unclear D gene. V lost 0 bases to trimming and J lost 4 bases, with 6 bases between them. Germline V lookup: CDR1 SSHAT, CDR2 FNYEAQ (reference sequence). There are 14 residues in the CDR3. This CDR3 reads CASSLAPSTGELFF. In DNA form, the CDR3 reads TGTGCCAGCAGCTTAGCCCCTAGCACCGGGGAGCTGTTTTTT.

The V call is TRBV5-1, the J call TRBJ2-3, with D possibly TRBD2 on 6 matching bases. There are 18 residues in the CDR3. CDR1 and CDR2 (germline): SGHRS, YFSETQ. Trimming pared 2 bases from V and 1 base from J, leaving 20 bases between. The CDR3 loop reads CASSLPEEGGDGTDTQYF. The CDR3 region has the DNA TGCGCCAGCAGCTTACCAGAGGAGGGCGGGGATGGCACAGATACGCAGTATTTT.

This clone was recorded only once. The chain employs TRBV2 and TRBJ1-2; D is ambiguous. The germline V gene has CDR1 SNHLY and CDR2 FYNNEI. The ends were cut back, 8 bases at V and 7 bases at J, with 11 bases in the middle. The CDR3 is 11 residues long. CDR3 in amino acids: CASGYRSGYTF. The CDR3 nucleotides are TGTGCCAGCGGATACAGATCTGGCTACACCTTC.

The V gene is TRBV5-4, the J gene TRBJ1-6, with 8 bases lining up with TRBD1. This CDR3 has 16 residues. The germline V gene has CDR1 SGHNT and CDR2 YYREEE (reference sequence). Trimming cost V 4 bases and J 9 bases; bases outside gene matches: 12. CDR3 region: CASSEQGAKWLSPLHF. The CDR3 DNA sequence: TGTGCCAGCAGCGAGCAGGGGGCGAAGTGGCTTTCACCCCTCCACTTT.

This chain links TRBV12-5 with TRBJ2-2; 10 bases agree with TRBD1. The CDR3 runs to 15 residues. V was pared by 6 bases and J by 4 bases, with 5 bases of the junction left unmatched. Per the germline V gene, CDR1 is LGHNT and CDR2 is FRNRAP. For the CDR3, the DNA is TGTGCTAGTGGCACATGGACAGGGGGCACCGGGGAGCTGTTTTTT. Its protein is CASGTWTGGTGELFF.

CDR3 coding DNA: TGTGCCAGCAGCTTGGCACCACTAGGGAGCTCCTACGAGCAGTACTTC. It specifies CASSLAPLGSSYEQYF. This chain joins TRBV5-5 and TRBJ2-7; TRBD2 is a possible D gene (5 bases). This CDR3 has 16 amino acids. Germline V gives CDR1 SGHKS, CDR2 YYEKEE (reference sequence). The V and J ends lost 0 bases and 0 bases respectively, with 13 bases between them.

V usage is TRBV29-1 and J usage is TRBJ2-6; D is perhaps TRBD2 (5 bases). The CDR3 contains 12 residues. In germline, CDR1 is SQVTM, CDR2 ANQGSEA. The V gene lost 7 bases and the J gene lost 3 bases, with 7 bases spanning the gap. The CDR3 sequence: CSAGSGANVLTF. The DNA of the CDR3 is TGCAGCGCTGGGAGTGGGGCCAACGTCCTGACTTTC.

The rearrangement links TRBV5-8 to TRBJ2-7; 7 bases match TRBD1. After removal of 0 bases from V and 3 bases from J, the junction contained 3 bases not matched to a gene. Looked up from germline, CDR1 is SGHTS and CDR2 is YDEGEE. This CDR3 has 14 amino acids. The chain's CDR3 is CASSLGAGGYEQYF. Here the CDR3 DNA reads TGTGCCAGCAGCTTGGGGGCAGGGGGCTACGAGCAGTACTTC.

V is TRBV10-2 and J is TRBJ1-1; D remains unclear. The CDR3 loop spans 16 amino acids. The germline V and J ends were trimmed by 10 bases and 6 bases, with 27 bases remaining between them. The V gene's germline CDR1 is WSHSY and CDR2 SAAADI. The CDR3 reads CATIAGNQLGSSEAFF. CDR3 coding DNA: TGCGCCACCATCGCGGGGAACCAGTTGGGGTCTTCTGAAGCTTTCTTT.

The gene calls are TRBV5-1 and TRBJ1-4, with TRBD1 matching 9 bases. Germline V CDR1 and CDR2: SGHRS, YFSETQ. The V gene end was trimmed by 4 bases and the J gene end by 7 bases; junction bases not matched to a gene: 8. The CDR3 runs to 15 residues. As DNA, the CDR3 is TGCGCCAGCAGCGCCGAGACAGGGGGAGGTGAAAAACTGTTTTTT. This sequence encodes CASSAETGGGEKLFF.

This chain joins TRBV28 and TRBJ2-6; 10 nucleotides align to TRBD2. V was pared by 6 bases and J by 5 bases, with 13 bases of the junction left unmatched. The CDR3 is 18 amino acids. Looked up from germline, CDR1 is MDHEN and CDR2 is SYDVKM. The chain's CDR3 is CASSPSGLAGDWANVLTF. The CDR3 DNA follows: TGTGCCAGCAGCCCTTCAGGGCTAGCGGGAGATTGGGCCAACGTCCTGACTTTC.

Of note for this clone: A junction boundary mismatches the germline segment, possibly from a read error. The rearrangement uses TRBV19 and TRBJ1-2; TRBD1 aligns across 9 bases. The CDR3 loop spans 14 amino acids. Germline assignment: CDR1 LNHDA and CDR2 SQIVND (reference sequence). CDR3 nucleotide sequence: TGTGCCAGTAGTATAGCAGGGACAGGGAATGGCCACACCTTC. This sequence encodes CASSIAGTGNGHTF. The whole variable domain, remainder taken from reference TRBV19 and TRBJ1-2, is DGGITQSPKYLFRKEGQNVTLSCEQNLNHDAMYWYRQDPGQGLRLIYYSQIVNDFQKGDIAEGYSVSREKKESFPLTVTSAQKNPTAFYLCASSIAGTGNGHTFGSGTRLTVV.

This chain links TRBV20-1 with TRBJ2-5, with TRBD2 matching 12 bases. The CDR3 totals 15 residues. J gave up 5 bases and V 3 bases, and 7 bases lay outside the gene matches. CDR1 is DFQATT and CDR2 is SNEGSKA in the germline V gene (reference sequence). The CDR3 is CSASRLAGVGETQYF. CDR3 bases: TGCAGTGCTAGTCGACTAGCGGGAGTCGGGGAGACCCAGTACTTC.

This chain uses TRBV4-1 with TRBJ2-1; 8 bases are a match to TRBD1. J gave up 4 bases and V 1 base, and 3 bases lay outside the gene matches. The CDR3 is made up of 15 amino acids. Germline assignment: CDR1 MGHRA and CDR2 YSYEKL. The CDR3 sequence is CASSQAGQVYNEQFF. The CDR3 DNA reads as TGCGCCAGCAGCCAAGCGGGACAGGTATACAATGAGCAGTTCTTC.

The rearrangement links TRBV6-1 to TRBJ1-3, with 11 bases identical to TRBD1. The CDR3 is made up of 16 amino acids. Germline lookup yields CDR1 MNHNS and CDR2 SASEGT. Trimming at V came to 1 base and at J to 3 bases, leaving 2 bases not matched to a gene. DNA of the CDR3: TGTGCCAGCAGTGAAGGGACAGGGGGCTTTGGAAACACCATATATTTT. This translates into CASSEGTGGFGNTIYF.

This clone came up once. The rearrangement uses TRBV15 and TRBJ2-4, with D possibly matching TRBD2 (5 bases). The CDR3 sequence is 15 residues long. The germline CDR1 and CDR2 sequences are LNHNV and YYDKDF (reference sequence). The V end lost 1 base, the J end lost 6 bases, and 13 bases lay between the germline ends. The CDR3 nucleotides are TGTGCCACCAGCAGAGTTGAGGGAACTTCAAACATTCAGTACTTC. Its translation: CATSRVEGTSNIQYF.

J is TRBJ1-1 and V is TRBV30, with D maybe TRBD1 (5 bases). This CDR3 is 14 amino acids long. V dropped 3 bases and J dropped 2 bases, with 13 bases sitting between them. From germline, CDR1 is GTSNPN and CDR2 SVGIG (reference sequence). The CDR3 is CAWRPDSSNTEAFF. As DNA, the CDR3 is TGTGCCTGGAGACCAGACAGCAGCAACACTGAAGCTTTCTTT.

The CDR3 loop reads CASSAQGNTGELFF. CDR3 DNA sequence: TGTGCCAGCAGCGCACAGGGGAACACCGGGGAGCTGTTTTTT. The V gene is TRBV9, the J gene TRBJ2-2, with D tentatively TRBD1 (6 bases). Germline CDR1 reads SGDLS; CDR2 reads YYNGEE. The CDR3 runs to 14 residues. V lost 3 bases to trimming and J lost 1 base, with 7 bases between them.

The V call is TRBV5-1, the J call TRBJ2-2; 8 nucleotides align to TRBD1. This CDR3 spans 14 amino acids. Germline assignment: CDR1 SGHRS and CDR2 YFSETQ. V gave up 4 bases and J gave up 6 bases; unmatched junction bases: 5. Written as DNA, the CDR3 is TGCGCCAGCAGCCTACGGACAGGGCCCGGGGAGCTGTTTTTT. This gives the protein CASSLRTGPGELFF.

The genes are TRBV10-3 and TRBJ1-6; D gene unclear. CDR3 length equals 14 residues. The V gene lost 10 bases and the J gene lost 0 bases, with 10 bases spanning the gap. CDR1 is ENHRY, CDR2 SYGVKD, per germline. DNA of the CDR3: TGTGCCACTAGGGAGAGCTCCTATAATTCACCCCTCCACTTT. Its translation: CATRESSYNSPLHF.

This clone was observed a single time. The CDR3 is CASSPDSQETQYF. CDR3 nucleotides: TGTGCCAGCTCCCCGGACAGTCAAGAGACCCAGTACTTC. The V gene is TRBV18, the J gene TRBJ2-5, with TRBD1 as a possible D gene (6 bases). V shed 6 bases and J shed 2 bases, with 10 bases lying between them. CDR1 is KGHSH, CDR2 LQKENI, per germline. CDR3 length equals 13 residues.

V and J are TRBV7-2 and TRBJ2-7, with 13 nucleotides matching TRBD2. Germline CDR1 and CDR2: SGHTA and FQGNSA. With 3 bases clipped from V and 2 bases from J, the junction kept 1 base outside the gene matches. This CDR3 contains 15 residues. The CDR3 DNA reads as TGTGCCAGCAGCTTGACTAGCGGGGGGACCTACGAGCAGTACTTC. Encoded protein: CASSLTSGGTYEQYF.

The chain is built from TRBV9 and TRBJ1-6, with 7 nucleotides matching TRBD1. CDR3 size: 15 residues. CDR1 is SGDLS and CDR2 is YYNGEE in the germline V gene. The V and J ends lost 3 bases and 0 bases, in that order; junction bases with no gene match: 0. CDR3 in amino acids: CASSGDSSYNSPLHF. The CDR3, as DNA: TGTGCCAGCAGCGGGGACAGCTCCTATAATTCACCCCTCCACTTT.

V usage is TRBV7-3 and J usage is TRBJ2-1; the D gene is possibly TRBD2 (6 bases). The germline V and J ends were trimmed by 4 bases and 0 bases, with 7 bases remaining between them. The germline gives CDR1 SGHTA, CDR2 FQGTGA. This CDR3 has 14 residues. CDR3 DNA sequence: TGTGCCAGCAGCTCAGCGGGCTCCTACAATGAGCAGTTCTTC. Amino acids: CASSSAGSYNEQFF.

The chain recombines TRBV9 with TRBJ1-2, with unresolved D. V lost 0 bases and J lost 2, with 11 bases in between. Germline values: CDR1 SGDLS, CDR2 YYNGEE. The CDR3 is 15 amino acids. CDR3 in amino acids: CASSVAGGPNYGYTF. DNA of the CDR3: TGTGCCAGCAGCGTAGCTGGAGGGCCGAACTATGGCTACACCTTC.